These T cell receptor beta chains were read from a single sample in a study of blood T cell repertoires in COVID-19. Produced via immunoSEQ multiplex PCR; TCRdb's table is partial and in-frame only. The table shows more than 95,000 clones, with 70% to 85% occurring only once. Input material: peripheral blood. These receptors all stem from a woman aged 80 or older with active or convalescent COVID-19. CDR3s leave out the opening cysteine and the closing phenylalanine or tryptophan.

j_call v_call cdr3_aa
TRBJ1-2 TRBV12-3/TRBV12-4 ASSLDRGYGYT
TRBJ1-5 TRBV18 ASSRSEGSNQPQH
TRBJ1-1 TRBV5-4 ASSKNRGQETEAF
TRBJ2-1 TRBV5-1 ASSSGGTSGNNEQF
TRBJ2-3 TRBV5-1 ASSLVKVAGGLDTQY
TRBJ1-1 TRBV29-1 SVEAVNTEAF
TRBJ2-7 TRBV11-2 ASSHNRGYEQY
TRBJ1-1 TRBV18 ASSPTTVNTEAF
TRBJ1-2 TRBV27 ASSPRDRVQTNYGYT
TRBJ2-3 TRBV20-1 SASGQGNAQY
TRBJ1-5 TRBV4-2 ASSQDLRQGEDSNQPQH
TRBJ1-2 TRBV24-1 ATSGGQGYGYT
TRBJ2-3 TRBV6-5 ASRDAQGGTDTQY
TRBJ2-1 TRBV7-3 ASSSLGGGKDNEQF
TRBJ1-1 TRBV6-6 ASSSPGEGNTEAF
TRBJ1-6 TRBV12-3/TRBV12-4 ASTRTGESPLH
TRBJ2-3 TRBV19 ASSFYQGDTQY
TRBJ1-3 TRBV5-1 ASSQDRGTGNTIY
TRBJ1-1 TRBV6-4 ASSGTGHTEAF
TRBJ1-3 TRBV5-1 ASSLVHRGSGNTIY